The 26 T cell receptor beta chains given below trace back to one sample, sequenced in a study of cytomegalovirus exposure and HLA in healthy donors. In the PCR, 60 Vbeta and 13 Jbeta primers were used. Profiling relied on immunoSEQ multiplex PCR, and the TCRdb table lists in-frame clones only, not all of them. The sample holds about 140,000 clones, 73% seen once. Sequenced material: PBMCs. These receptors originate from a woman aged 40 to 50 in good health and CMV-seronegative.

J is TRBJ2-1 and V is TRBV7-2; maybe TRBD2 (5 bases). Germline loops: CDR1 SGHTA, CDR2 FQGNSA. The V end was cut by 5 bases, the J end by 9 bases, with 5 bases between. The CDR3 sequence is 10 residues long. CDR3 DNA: TGTGCCAGCAGCGGAGGTGAGCAGTTCTTC. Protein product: CASSGGEQFF. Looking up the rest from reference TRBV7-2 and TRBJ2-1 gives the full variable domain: GAGVSQSPSNKVTEKGKDVELRCDPISGHTALYWYRQSLGQGLEFLIYFQGNSAPDKSGLPSDRFSAERTGGSVSTLTIQRTQQEDSAVYLCASSGGEQFFGPGTRLTVL.

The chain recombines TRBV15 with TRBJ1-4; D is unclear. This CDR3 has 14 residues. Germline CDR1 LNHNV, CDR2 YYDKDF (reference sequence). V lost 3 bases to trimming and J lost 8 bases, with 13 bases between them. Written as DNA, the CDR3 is TGTGCCACCAGCAGGGGAAGAGGGAAGGAAAAACTGTTTTTT. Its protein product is CATSRGRGKEKLFF.

The CDR3 region is CASSFSGGSTDTQYF. For the CDR3, the DNA is TGCGCCAGCAGTTTTAGCGGGGGAAGCACAGATACGCAGTATTTT. V and J are TRBV5-1 and TRBJ2-3; TRBD2 aligns across 9 bases. The CDR3 is 15 amino acids. The germline V gene encodes CDR1 SGHRS and CDR2 YFSETQ. V was clipped by 5 bases and J by 0 bases; unmatched bases: 4.

CDR3: CASSLGPYGYTF. CDR3 in DNA: TGTGCCAGCAGCTTGGGGCCCTATGGCTACACCTTC. The chain joins TRBV13 to TRBJ1-2; a possible D gene is TRBD1 (5 bases). Trimming removed 3 bases from V and 4 bases from J, with 6 bases in between. This CDR3 spans 12 amino acids. CDR1 is PRHDT and CDR2 is FYEKMQ in the germline V gene (reference sequence).

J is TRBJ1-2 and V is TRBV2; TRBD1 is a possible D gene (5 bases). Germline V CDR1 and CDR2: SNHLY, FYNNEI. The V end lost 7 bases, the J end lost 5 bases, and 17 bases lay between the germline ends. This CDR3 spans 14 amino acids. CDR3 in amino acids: CASTPVRRGYGYTF. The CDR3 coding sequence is TGTGCCAGCACCCCGGTCAGGAGGGGATATGGCTACACCTTC.

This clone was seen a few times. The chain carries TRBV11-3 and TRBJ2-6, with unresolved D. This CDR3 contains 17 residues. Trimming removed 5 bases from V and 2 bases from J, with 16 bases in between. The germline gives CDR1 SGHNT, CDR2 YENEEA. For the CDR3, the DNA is TGTGCCAGCAGCCTCGAGAGGCGGTTCGCTGGGGCCAACGTCCTGACTTTC. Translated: CASSLERRFAGANVLTF.

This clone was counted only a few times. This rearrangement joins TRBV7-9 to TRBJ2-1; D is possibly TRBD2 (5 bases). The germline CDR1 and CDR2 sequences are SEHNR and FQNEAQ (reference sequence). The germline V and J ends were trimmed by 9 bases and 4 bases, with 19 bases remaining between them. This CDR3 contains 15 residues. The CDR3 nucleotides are TGTGCCAGTTCGAGAGGGCAGGCGATTTACAATGAGCAGTTCTTC. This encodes CASSRGQAIYNEQFF.

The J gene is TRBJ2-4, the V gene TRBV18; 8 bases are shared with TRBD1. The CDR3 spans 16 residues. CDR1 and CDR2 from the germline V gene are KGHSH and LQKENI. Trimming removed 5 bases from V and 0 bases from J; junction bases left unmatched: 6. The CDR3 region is CASSNRGSLAKNIQYF. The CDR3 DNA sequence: TGTGCCAGCTCAAACAGGGGGTCCCTAGCCAAAAACATTCAGTACTTC.

CDR3 DNA sequence: TGTGCCAGCAGTCGAGAGACGCCGGGGGGTGAAGCTTTCTTT. Its protein product is CASSRETPGGEAFF. The J gene is TRBJ1-1, the V gene TRBV27; D is possibly TRBD1 (5 bases). V was clipped by 5 bases and J by 7 bases, with 17 bases between them. Germline V gene data show CDR1 as MNHEY and CDR2 as SMNVEV (reference sequence). The CDR3 has 14 residues.

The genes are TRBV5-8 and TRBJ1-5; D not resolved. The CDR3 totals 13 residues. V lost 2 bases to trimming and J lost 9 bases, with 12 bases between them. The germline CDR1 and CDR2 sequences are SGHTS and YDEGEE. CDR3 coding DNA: TGTGCCAGCAGCTTTACCTGGACTGGGCCCCAGCATTTT. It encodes CASSFTWTGPQHF.

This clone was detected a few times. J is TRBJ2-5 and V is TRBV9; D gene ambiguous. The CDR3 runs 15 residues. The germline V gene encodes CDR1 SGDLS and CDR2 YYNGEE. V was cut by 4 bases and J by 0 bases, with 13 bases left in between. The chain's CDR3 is CASSPSRSDQETQYF. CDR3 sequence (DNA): TGTGCCAGCAGCCCCTCGAGGTCCGACCAAGAGACCCAGTACTTC.

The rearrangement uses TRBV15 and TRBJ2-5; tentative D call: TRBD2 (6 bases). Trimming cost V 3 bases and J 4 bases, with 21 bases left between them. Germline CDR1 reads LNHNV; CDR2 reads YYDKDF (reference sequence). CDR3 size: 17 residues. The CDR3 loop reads CATSSTPQAGIGETQYF. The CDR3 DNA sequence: TGTGCCACCAGCAGCACTCCCCAGGCGGGGATTGGAGAGACCCAGTACTTC.

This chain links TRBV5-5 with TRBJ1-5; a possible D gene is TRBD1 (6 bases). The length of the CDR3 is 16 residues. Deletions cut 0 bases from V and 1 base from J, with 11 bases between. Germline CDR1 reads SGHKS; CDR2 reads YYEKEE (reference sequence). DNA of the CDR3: TGTGCCAGCAGCTTGGCTGGGACACTAAGCAATCAGCCCCAGCATTTT. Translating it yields CASSLAGTLSNQPQHF.

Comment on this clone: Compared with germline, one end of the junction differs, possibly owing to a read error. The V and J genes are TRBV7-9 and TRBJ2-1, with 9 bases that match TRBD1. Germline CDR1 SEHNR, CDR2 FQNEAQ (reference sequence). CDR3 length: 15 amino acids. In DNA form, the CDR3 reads TGTTCCAGCAGCTTATACGTGACAGGGGGAATTGAGCAGTTCTTC. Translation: CSSSLYVTGGIEQFF.

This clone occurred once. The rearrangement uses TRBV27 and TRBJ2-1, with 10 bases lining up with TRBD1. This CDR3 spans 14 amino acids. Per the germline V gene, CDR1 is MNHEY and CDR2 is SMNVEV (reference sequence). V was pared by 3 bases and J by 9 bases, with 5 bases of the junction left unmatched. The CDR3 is CASSFVGQGLEQFF. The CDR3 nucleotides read TGTGCCAGCAGTTTTGTGGGACAGGGGCTTGAGCAGTTCTTC.

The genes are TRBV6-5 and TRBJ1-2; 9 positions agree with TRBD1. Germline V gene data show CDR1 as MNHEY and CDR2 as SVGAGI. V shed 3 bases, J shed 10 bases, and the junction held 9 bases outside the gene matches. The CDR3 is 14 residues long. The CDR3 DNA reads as TGTGCCAGCAGTTATCCAGGGACAGGGAATGACTACACCTTC. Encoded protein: CASSYPGTGNDYTF.

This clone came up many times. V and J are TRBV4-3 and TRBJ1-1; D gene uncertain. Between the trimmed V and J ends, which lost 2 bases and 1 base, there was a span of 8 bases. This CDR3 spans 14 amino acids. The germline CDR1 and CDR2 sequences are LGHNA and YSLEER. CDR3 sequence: CASSQLQRNTEAFF. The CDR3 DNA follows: TGCGCCAGCAGCCAATTACAAAGGAACACTGAAGCTTTCTTT.

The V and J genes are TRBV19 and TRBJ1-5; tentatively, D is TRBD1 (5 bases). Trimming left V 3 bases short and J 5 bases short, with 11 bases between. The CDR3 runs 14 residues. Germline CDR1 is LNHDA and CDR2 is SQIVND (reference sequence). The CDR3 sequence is CASSMGQLYQPQHF. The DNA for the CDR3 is TGTGCCAGTAGTATGGGGCAGCTCTATCAGCCCCAGCATTTT. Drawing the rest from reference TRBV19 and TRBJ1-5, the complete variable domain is DGGITQSPKYLFRKEGQNVTLSCEQNLNHDAMYWYRQDPGQGLRLIYYSQIVNDFQKGDIAEGYSVSREKKESFPLTVTSAQKNPTAFYLCASSMGQLYQPQHFGDGTRLSIL.

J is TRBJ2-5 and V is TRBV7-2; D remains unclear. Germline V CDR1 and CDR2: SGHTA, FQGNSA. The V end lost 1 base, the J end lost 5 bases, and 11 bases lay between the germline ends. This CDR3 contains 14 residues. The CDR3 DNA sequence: TGTGCCAGCAGCTTAGGGGCCTGGGTGGAGACCCAGTACTTC. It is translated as CASSLGAWVETQYF. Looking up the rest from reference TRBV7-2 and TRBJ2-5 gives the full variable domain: GAGVSQSPSNKVTEKGKDVELRCDPISGHTALYWYRQSLGQGLEFLIYFQGNSAPDKSGLPSDRFSAERTGGSVSTLTIQRTQQEDSAVYLCASSLGAWVETQYFGPGTRLLVL.

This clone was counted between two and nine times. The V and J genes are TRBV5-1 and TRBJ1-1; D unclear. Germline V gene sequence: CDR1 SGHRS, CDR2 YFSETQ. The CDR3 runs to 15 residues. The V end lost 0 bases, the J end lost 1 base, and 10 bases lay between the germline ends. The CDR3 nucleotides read TGCGCCAGCAGCTTGGCCCCCGCGGAGAACACTGAAGCTTTCTTT. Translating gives CASSLAPAENTEAFF. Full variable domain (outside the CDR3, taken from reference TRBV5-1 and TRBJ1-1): KAGVTQTPRYLIKTRGQQVTLSCSPISGHRSVSWYQQTPGQGLQFLFEYFSETQRNKGNFPGRFSGRQFSNSRSEMNVSTLELGDSALYLCASSLAPAENTEAFFGQGTRLTVV.

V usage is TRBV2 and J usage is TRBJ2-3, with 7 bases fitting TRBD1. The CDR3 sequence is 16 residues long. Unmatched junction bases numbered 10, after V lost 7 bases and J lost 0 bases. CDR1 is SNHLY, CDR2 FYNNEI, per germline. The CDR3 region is CASTDRQGTSTDTQYF. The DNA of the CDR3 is TGTGCCAGCACTGACAGACAGGGCACTAGCACAGATACGCAGTATTTT.

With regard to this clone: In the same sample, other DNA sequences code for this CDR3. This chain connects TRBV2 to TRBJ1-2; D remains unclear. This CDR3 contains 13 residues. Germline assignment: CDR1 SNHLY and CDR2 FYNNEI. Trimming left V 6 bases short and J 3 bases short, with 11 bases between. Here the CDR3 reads CASSLNRYYGYTF. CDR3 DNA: TGTGCCAGCAGCCTAAACAGATACTATGGCTACACCTTC.

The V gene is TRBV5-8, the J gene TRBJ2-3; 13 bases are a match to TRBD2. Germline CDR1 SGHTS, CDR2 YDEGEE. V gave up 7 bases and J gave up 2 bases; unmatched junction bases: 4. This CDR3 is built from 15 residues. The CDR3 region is CASGTSGGVTDTQYF. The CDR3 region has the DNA TGTGCCAGCGGAACTAGCGGGGGGGTCACAGATACGCAGTATTTT.

CDR3 nucleotides: TGTGCCAGCAGCTTGTATCAGGGGGTAAGCACTGAAGCTTTCTTT. Encoded protein: CASSLYQGVSTEAFF. This chain uses TRBV5-4 with TRBJ1-1, with 7 bases matching TRBD1. This CDR3 comprises 15 residues. V trimming: 1 base; J trimming: 4 bases; junction bases outside the gene matches: 7. Germline V gene sequence: CDR1 SGHNT, CDR2 YYREEE (reference sequence).

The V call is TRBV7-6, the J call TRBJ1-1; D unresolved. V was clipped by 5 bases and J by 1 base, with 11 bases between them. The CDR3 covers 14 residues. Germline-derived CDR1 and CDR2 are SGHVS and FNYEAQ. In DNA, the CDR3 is TGTGCCAGCAGCCGGGGAGTCGGGAACACTGAAGCTTTCTTT. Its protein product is CASSRGVGNTEAFF. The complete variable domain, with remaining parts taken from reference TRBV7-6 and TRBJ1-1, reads GAGVSQSPRYKVTKRGQDVALRCDPISGHVSLYWYRQALGQGPEFLTYFNYEAQQDKSGLPNDRFSAERPEGSISTLTIQRTEQRDSAMYRCASSRGVGNTEAFFGQGTRLTVV.

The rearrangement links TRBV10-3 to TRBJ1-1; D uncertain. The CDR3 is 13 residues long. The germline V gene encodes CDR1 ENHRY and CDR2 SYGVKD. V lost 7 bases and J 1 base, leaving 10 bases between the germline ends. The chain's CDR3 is CAITSGENTEAFF. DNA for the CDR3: TGTGCCATCACTTCCGGGGAGAACACTGAAGCTTTCTTT.